This is a list of T cell receptor beta chains from one sample in a study of identical twins. TCRdb re-called the 5' RACE reads with MiXCR, one entry per CDR3 protein. The table records some 600,000 distinct CDR3 sequences, less than 9% of them present only once. These data also formed part of another study, on yellow fever vaccine responses in identical twins.

The specimen sequenced was PBMCs. These TCRs come from a woman younger than 30 in good health. Each CDR3 is given with its conserved first and last residue. D genes are given only for firm matches. Clone size is stated in some rows and not others, as once, few, many or a class when expanded.

TRBJ1-2,TRBV29-1,TRBD1,many,TGCAGCGTCCGGACAGGGGGAATTTATGGCTACACCTTC,CSVRTGGIYGYTF
TRBJ2-5,TRBV20-1,-,-,TGCAGTACCCCACAGGGTCCCCAAGAGACCCAGTACTTC,CSTPQGPQETQYF
TRBJ1-1,TRBV20-1,-,once,TGCAGTGCTCACATCTCAGTGTTGAACACTGAAGCTTTCTTT,CSAHISVLNTEAFF
TRBJ1-2,TRBV6-2/TRBV6-3,-,few,TGTGCCAGCAGCATCGGGTCTGCTAATAACTATGGCTACACCTTC,CASSIGSANNYGYTF
TRBJ1-1,TRBV15,-,many,TGTGCCACCAGCAGAGATCCCAGGGGCACTGAAGCTTTCTTT,CATSRDPRGTEAFF
TRBJ1-5,TRBV12-3/TRBV12-4,-,many,TGTGCCAGCAGGGCGGACGGACCGCATCAGCCCCAGCATTTT,CASRADGPHQPQHF
TRBJ2-3,TRBV7-9,-,few,TGTGCCAGCAGCGAGATTAGTTCCGCCGGCAAACAGTATTTT,CASSEISSAGKQYF
TRBJ2-2,TRBV6-1,-,few,TGTGCCAGCAGCATCCACATGAACACCGGGGAGCTGTTTTTT,CASSIHMNTGELFF
TRBJ2-1,TRBV20-1,TRBD1,once,TGCTGTGCTAGAGATGGTTCGACAGGGAATTCGGTCAATGAGCAGTTCTTC,CCARDGSTGNSVNEQFF
TRBJ1-1,TRBV29-1,-,few,TGCAGCGTTGGGACAGAGCTTTGGAGCACTGAAGCTTTCTTT,CSVGTELWSTEAFF
TRBJ1-2,TRBV14,TRBD1,many,TGTGCCAGCAGCCGTGACAGGGGGACAACCGGCTACACCTTC,CASSRDRGTTGYTF
TRBJ1-2,TRBV2,TRBD1,many,TGTGCCAGCAGTATAGAAGGTACAGGGGATAACTATGGCTACACCTTC,CASSIEGTGDNYGYTF